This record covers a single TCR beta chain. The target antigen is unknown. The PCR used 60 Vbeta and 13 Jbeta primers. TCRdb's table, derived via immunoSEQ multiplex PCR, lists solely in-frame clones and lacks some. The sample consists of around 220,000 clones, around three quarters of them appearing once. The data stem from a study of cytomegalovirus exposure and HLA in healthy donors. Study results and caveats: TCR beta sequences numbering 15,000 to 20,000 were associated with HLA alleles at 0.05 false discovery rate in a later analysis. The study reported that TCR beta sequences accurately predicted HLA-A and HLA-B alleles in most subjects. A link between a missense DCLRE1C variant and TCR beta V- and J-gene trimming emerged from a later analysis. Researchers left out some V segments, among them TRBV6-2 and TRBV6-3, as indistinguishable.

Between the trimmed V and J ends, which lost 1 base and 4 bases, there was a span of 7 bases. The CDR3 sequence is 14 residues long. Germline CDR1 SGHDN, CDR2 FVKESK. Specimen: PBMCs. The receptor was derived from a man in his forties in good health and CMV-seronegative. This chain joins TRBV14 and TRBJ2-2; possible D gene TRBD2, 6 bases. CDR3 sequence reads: CASSQVGGTGELFF. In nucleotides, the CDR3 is TGTGCCAGCAGCCAAGTGGGGGGCACCGGGGAGCTGTTTTTT.